These 17 T cell receptor beta chains share one sample of origin, sequenced in a study of shared clonotypes between healthy human individuals. Only in-frame clones appear in the TCRdb table, and some are missing; sequencing was by immunoSEQ multiplex PCR. The data show some 2,100,000 clones, approximately 96% seen once. Sample: naive CD4+ T cells sorted from blood. The sample's subset: CD45RA+ positively selected. Receptors were obtained from a man aged 18 to 30 in good health.

This rearrangement joins TRBV5-6 to TRBJ2-7; D not certain. The CDR3 extends over 14 amino acids. Trimming pared 1 base from V and 0 bases from J, leaving 8 bases between. CDR1 SGHDT and CDR2 YYEEEE come from the germline V gene. CDR3 region: CASSLPRNSYEQYF. The DNA for the CDR3 is TGTGCCAGCAGCTTGCCCAGGAACTCCTACGAGCAGTACTTC.

The CDR3 loop is CASSEGLSGMKINEQFF. Here the CDR3 DNA reads TGTGCCAGCAGTGAAGGACTAAGCGGGATGAAGATCAATGAGCAGTTCTTC. The rearrangement joins TRBV25-1 to TRBJ2-1; 7 bases are shared with TRBD2. V was clipped by 2 bases and J by 6 bases; unmatched bases: 13. This CDR3 spans 17 amino acids. Germline lookup yields CDR1 MGHDK and CDR2 SYGVNS.

CDR3 DNA: TGTGCCTGGAAGGGACAGGGAAACACCATATATTTT. This sequence encodes CAWKGQGNTIYF. The V call is TRBV30, the J call TRBJ1-3; 7 bases fit TRBD1. CDR3 size: 12 residues. Trimming at V came to 4 bases and at J to 4 bases, leaving 1 base not matched to a gene. Germline assignment: CDR1 GTSNPN and CDR2 SVGIG (reference sequence).

The chain is built from TRBV25-1 and TRBJ2-3; 7 bases fit TRBD1. Germline V lookup: CDR1 MGHDK, CDR2 SYGVNS. V gave up 3 bases and J gave up 3 bases; unmatched junction bases: 3. This CDR3 comprises 14 residues. The CDR3 sequence is CASSDLTGTDTQYF. In DNA, the CDR3 is TGTGCCAGCAGTGATCTGACAGGGACAGATACGCAGTATTTT.

This CDR3 reads CASSVEPASTDTQYF. The CDR3 DNA sequence: TGTGCCAGCAGCGTAGAGCCAGCTAGCACAGATACGCAGTATTTT. The chain recombines TRBV9 with TRBJ2-3; no clear D gene. Germline V gene sequence: CDR1 SGDLS, CDR2 YYNGEE. The CDR3 has 15 residues. Trimming removed 0 bases at V and 0 bases at J, with 8 bases between.

CDR3 DNA sequence: TGTGCCAGCAGTGAGGGGACAGCCTTCTACGAGCAGTACTTC. It encodes CASSEGTAFYEQYF. This chain connects TRBV6-5 to TRBJ2-7; 7 nucleotides match TRBD1. The CDR3 covers 14 residues. The germline gives CDR1 MNHEY, CDR2 SVGAGI. The J segment lost 3 bases and the V segment lost 5 bases, leaving 7 bases of the junction unmatched.

In nucleotides, the CDR3 is TGCGCCAGCAGCTTGGACAGGGGGCGGATGTCTGAAGCTTTCTTT. Translated: CASSLDRGRMSEAFF. V usage is TRBV5-1 and J usage is TRBJ1-1; TRBD1 matches 9 bases. Germline V gene lookup returns CDR1 SGHRS and CDR2 YFSETQ. The CDR3 is 15 amino acids. Trimming removed 0 bases from V and 6 bases from J; junction bases left unmatched: 6.

The chain couples TRBV7-8 to TRBJ2-1; D might be TRBD1 (6 bases). There are 14 residues in the CDR3. Germline CDR1 is SGHVS and CDR2 is FQNEAQ. Trimming pared 7 bases from V and 2 bases from J, leaving 12 bases between. CDR3: CASNTGIAYNEQFF. In nucleotides, the CDR3 is TGTGCCAGCAACACAGGGATTGCCTACAATGAGCAGTTCTTC.

The V and J genes are TRBV5-6 and TRBJ1-1; tentatively, D is TRBD1 (5 bases). This CDR3 has 14 amino acids. V lost 2 bases and J 0 bases, leaving 8 bases between the germline ends. Germline V lookup: CDR1 SGHDT, CDR2 YYEEEE. The CDR3 coding sequence is TGTGCCAGCAGCTTCGGGGCAATGAACACTGAAGCTTTCTTT. Encoded protein: CASSFGAMNTEAFF.

V and J are TRBV5-1 and TRBJ2-5; D not resolved. CDR3 length: 15 residues. CDR1 is SGHRS, CDR2 YFSETQ, per germline. Trimming cost V 3 bases and J 5 bases, with 17 bases left between them. Here the CDR3 DNA reads TGCGCCAGCAGCTGGAACCTAGGCCATGGGGAGACCCAGTACTTC. Its translation: CASSWNLGHGETQYF.

The chain has TRBV30 and TRBJ1-6, with 7 nucleotides matching TRBD1. The V segment lost 1 base and the J segment 6 bases; nucleotides outside the gene matches: 12. This CDR3 contains 17 residues. Looked up from germline, CDR1 is GTSNPN and CDR2 is SVGIG (reference sequence). The CDR3 region has the DNA TGTGCCTGGAGTGAGCCAGGGGGGTCTTTTGGTAATTCACCCCTCCACTTT. It encodes CAWSEPGGSFGNSPLHF. The full variable domain, completed using reference TRBV30 and TRBJ1-6, is SQTIHQWPATLVQPVGSPLSLECTVEGTSNPNLYWYRQAAGRGLQLLFYSVGIGQISSEVPQNLSASRPQDRQFILSSKKLLLSDSGFYLCAWSEPGGSFGNSPLHFGNGTRLTVT.

V gene TRBV28 combines with J gene TRBJ2-5; TRBD1 matches 10 bases. The DNA end favors TRBJ2-7, so the J call may be wrong. This CDR3 comprises 15 residues. Germline V CDR1 and CDR2: MDHEN, SYDVKM. This CDR3 is CASSPSGTGVYEQYF. CDR3 bases: TGTGCCAGCAGCCCAAGTGGGACAGGGGTGTACGAGCAGTACTTC.

J is TRBJ2-7 and V is TRBV18, with D perhaps matching TRBD1 (6 bases). CDR3 length: 15 residues. The germline V gene has CDR1 KGHSH and CDR2 LQKENI. The germline V and J ends were trimmed by 5 bases and 3 bases, with 17 bases remaining between them. The CDR3 DNA reads as TGTGCCAGCTCATCAGGGGCAGGTGAGAACTACGAGCAGTACTTC. Translating gives CASSSGAGENYEQYF.

The table lists this clone with a few counts. This rearrangement joins TRBV10-3 to TRBJ1-2; D is unresolved. The ends were cut back, 3 bases at V and 6 bases at J, with 11 bases in the middle. The germline V gene has CDR1 ENHRY and CDR2 SYGVKD. The CDR3 is made up of 13 amino acids. The CDR3 sequence: CAISERDPNGYTF. CDR3 DNA: TGTGCCATCAGTGAAAGAGATCCCAATGGCTACACCTTC.

The gene calls are TRBV27 and TRBJ2-7; 8 positions match TRBD1. The germline V gene has CDR1 MNHEY and CDR2 SMNVEV (reference sequence). Trimming removed 3 bases from V and 5 bases from J; junction bases left unmatched: 9. The CDR3 spans 15 residues. CDR3 sequence: CASSFDRGRGNEQYF. The CDR3 DNA reads TGTGCCAGCAGTTTCGACAGGGGACGCGGTAACGAGCAGTACTTC.

This clone was found a few times. This chain links TRBV5-1 with TRBJ1-6, with D possibly matching TRBD1 (6 bases). The V gene's germline CDR1 is SGHRS and CDR2 YFSETQ. V lost 5 bases to trimming and J lost 6 bases, with 18 bases between them. The CDR3 length is 16 residues. The CDR3 sequence is CASRKDSAGRNSPLHF. Here the CDR3 DNA reads TGCGCCAGCAGGAAGGACAGTGCAGGGCGTAATTCACCCCTCCACTTT.

This chain joins TRBV6-5 and TRBJ1-2; tentative D call: TRBD1 (6 bases). This CDR3 is 14 amino acids long. The V end lost 6 bases, the J end lost 6 bases, and 17 bases lay between the germline ends. Germline CDR1 is MNHEY and CDR2 is SVGAGI. This CDR3 is CASRLLQGGHGYTF. In DNA, the CDR3 is TGTGCCAGCAGACTTTTACAGGGAGGCCATGGCTACACCTTC.